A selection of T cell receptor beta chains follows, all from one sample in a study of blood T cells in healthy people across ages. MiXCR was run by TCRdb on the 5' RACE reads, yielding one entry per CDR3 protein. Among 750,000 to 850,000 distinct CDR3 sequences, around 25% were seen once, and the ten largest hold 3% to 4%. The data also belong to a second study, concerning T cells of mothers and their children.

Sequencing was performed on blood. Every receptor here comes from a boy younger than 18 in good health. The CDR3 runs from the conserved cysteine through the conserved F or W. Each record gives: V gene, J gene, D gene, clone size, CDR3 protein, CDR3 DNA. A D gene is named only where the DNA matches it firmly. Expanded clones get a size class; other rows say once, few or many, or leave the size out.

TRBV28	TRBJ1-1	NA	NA	CASSLSLMGNPLF	TGTGCCAGCAGTTTATCCCTTATGGGAAATCCGCTCTTT
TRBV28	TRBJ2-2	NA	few	CASRSGHTGELFF	TGTGCCAGCAGATCAGGGCACACCGGGGAGCTGTTTTTT
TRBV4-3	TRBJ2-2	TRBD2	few	CASSQALRGLAGVTGELFF	TGCGCCAGCAGCCAAGCATTGAGGGGACTAGCGGGAGTCACCGGGGAGCTGTTTTTT
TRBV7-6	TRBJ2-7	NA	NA	CASSLGPTGDSYEQYF	TGTGCCAGCAGCCTTGGCCCGACTGGGGACTCCTACGAGCAGTACTTC
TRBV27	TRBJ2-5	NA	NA	CASSLVGDIARETQYF	TGTGCCAGCAGTTTAGTAGGGGACATAGCACGGGAGACCCAGTACTTC
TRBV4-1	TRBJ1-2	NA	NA	CASSALAGQINYGYTF	TGCGCCAGCAGCGCACTGGCGGGACAAATTAACTATGGCTACACCTTC
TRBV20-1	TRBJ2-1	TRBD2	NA	CSAKREGYEQFF	TGCAGTGCTAAGCGGGAGGGCTATGAGCAGTTCTTC
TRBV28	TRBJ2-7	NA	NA	CASTPGGDGAYEQYF	TGTGCCAGCACCCCCGGAGGGGACGGTGCCTACGAGCAGTACTTC
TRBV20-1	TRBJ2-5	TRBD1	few	CSAEDRGSSYGQYF	TGCAGTGCTGAGGACAGGGGAAGCTCCTACGGGCAGTACTTC
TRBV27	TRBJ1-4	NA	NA	CASSTPRDPNEKLFF	TGTGCCAGCAGCACCCCGAGGGATCCTAATGAAAAACTGTTTTTT
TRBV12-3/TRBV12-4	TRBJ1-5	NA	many	CASRGDTGNQPQHF	TGTGCCAGCAGAGGGGACACCGGCAATCAGCCCCAGCATTTT
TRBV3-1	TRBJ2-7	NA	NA	CASSQVLGGVTYEQYF	TGTGCCAGCAGCCAAGTCCTGGGGGGAGTCACCTACGAGCAGTACTTC
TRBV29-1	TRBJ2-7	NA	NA	CSAQAGAEQHF	TGCAGCGCCCAAGCGGGTGCCGAGCAGCACTTC
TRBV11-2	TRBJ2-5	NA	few	CASSLSRPTGGTQYF	TGTGCCAGCAGCTTATCCAGGCCCACCGGGGGGACCCAGTACTTC
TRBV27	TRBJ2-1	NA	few	CASSSDRTLDEQFF	TGTGCCAGCAGTTCCGACAGGACCCTGGATGAGCAGTTCTTC
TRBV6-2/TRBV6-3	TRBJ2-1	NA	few	CASSYWGAAQFF	TGTGCCAGCAGTTATTGGGGGGCCGCGCAGTTCTTC
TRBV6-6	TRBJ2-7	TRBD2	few	CASSFGTSGTSYEQYF	TGTGCCAGCAGTTTTGGGACTAGCGGGACTTCATACGAGCAGTACTTC
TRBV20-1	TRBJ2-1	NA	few	CSAQRDNEQFF	TGCAGTGCTCAGAGAGACAATGAGCAGTTCTTC
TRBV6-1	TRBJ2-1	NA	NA	CASSRTEGRPYNEQFF	TGTGCCAGCAGTAGGACGGAAGGACGACCATACAATGAGCAGTTCTTC
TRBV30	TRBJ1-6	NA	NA	CAWSVAGRNSPLHF	TGTGCCTGGAGTGTCGCAGGGAGGAATTCACCCCTCCACTTT
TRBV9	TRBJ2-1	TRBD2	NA	CASSATSGRTYNEQFF	TGTGCCAGCAGCGCTACGAGCGGGAGAACCTACAATGAGCAGTTCTTC
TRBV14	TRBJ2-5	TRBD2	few	CASSQIGTSGRAKFF	TGTGCCAGCAGCCAAATCGGGACTAGCGGGAGGGCTAAGTTCTTC
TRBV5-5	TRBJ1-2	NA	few	CASSRDTHGYTF	TGTGCCAGCAGTCGGGACACACATGGCTACACCTTC
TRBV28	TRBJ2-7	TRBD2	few	CASRGTSGIIYEQYF	TGTGCCAGCAGGGGCACTAGCGGGATTATCTACGAGCAGTACTTC
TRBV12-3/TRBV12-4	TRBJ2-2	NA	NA	CASSSNINTGELFF	TGTGCCAGCAGTTCAAACATAAACACCGGGGAGCTGTTTTTT
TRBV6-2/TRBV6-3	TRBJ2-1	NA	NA	CASSYLYSSLGEQFF	TGTGCCAGCAGTTACTTATACTCCTCCCTGGGTGAGCAGTTCTTC
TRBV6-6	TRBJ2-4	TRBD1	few	CASSQFGGQGIAKNIQYF	TGTGCCAGCAGTCAGTTTGGGGGACAGGGGATAGCCAAAAACATTCAGTACTTC
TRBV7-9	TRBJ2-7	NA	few	CASSLGGTIGSPYEQYF	TGTGCCAGCAGCTTAGGCGGCACCATAGGTTCCCCCTACGAGCAGTACTTC
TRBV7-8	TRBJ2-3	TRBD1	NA	CASSPEMTGALADTQYF	TGTGCCAGCAGCCCAGAAATGACAGGGGCGTTAGCAGATACGCAGTATTTT
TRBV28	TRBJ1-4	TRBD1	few	CASSDVRDRVEKLFF	TGTGCCAGCAGTGATGTCCGGGACAGGGTAGAAAAACTGTTTTTT